This T cell receptor (beta chain) is from a study of blood T cell repertoires in COVID-19. Study at large: The cDNA or gDNA used as material had been derived from T cells, B-cell-depleted T cells, or PBMCs.

CDR3 length: 14 residues. Generated by immunoSEQ multiplex PCR, the TCRdb table keeps only in-frame clones and is missing some. This table has about 270,000 clones, around 91% appearing once. Cohort assignment relied on participant-reported clinical history. The chain uses TRBV21-1 and TRBJ2-7; the table gives TRBD1 as D, unverified against the DNA. TRBV21-1 is noted as a pseudogene. Sequences were obtained from PBMCs or T cells enriched from blood (not recorded which). This receptor was obtained from a woman aged 18-30 years who had recovered from COVID-19. CDR3 region: CASSYRDRVYEQYF. CDR3 bases: TGTGCCAGCAGCTACCGGGACAGGGTCTACGAGCAGTACTTC.